This T cell receptor (beta chain) was found in a study of blood T cells in healthy people across ages. Donors ranged from roughly 6 to 90 years old and were healthy Caucasians in Russia. The second PCR ran about 6 to 12 cycles with a sample-barcoded 5' primer and J-beta primers. TCRdb independently ran MiXCR on the 5' RACE reads; one entry per CDR3 protein. Among roughly 2 million distinct CDR3 sequences listed, just under 50% were seen once. V gave up 5 bases and J gave up 1 base, with 9 bases separating them. The germline gives CDR1 MGHRA, CDR2 YSYEKL. This CDR3 has 14 residues. This clonotype came up a few times.

V and J are TRBV4-1 and TRBJ1-5, with no clear D. The sequence derives from a woman between 40 and 55 years old in good health. Sequencing was done on a sample of blood. The CDR3 nucleotides read TGCGCCAGCAGCACTTCCGCCAGCAATCAGCCCCAGCATTTT. Protein sequence: CASSTSASNQPQHF.